A selection of T cell receptor beta chains follows, all from one sample in a study of T cells after yellow fever vaccination. Each CDR3 protein gets one entry after TCRdb re-called the 5' RACE reads with MiXCR. The sample includes about 300,000 distinct CDR3 sequences, around 10% of them seen just once. The sequencing used CD4+ T cells sorted from PBMCs, collected 5 days after the yellow fever booster vaccination. The receptors derive from a young man who received the YFV17D yellow fever vaccine. Both conserved end residues are part of each CDR3. The order of the fields is J gene, D gene, clone size, V gene, CDR3 protein, CDR3 DNA. The D gene is left open where the match is weak. Clone size is not always given. Where it is, it says once, few, many or a class for expanded clones.

>TRBJ1-3|TRBD1|NA|TRBV7-9
CARGQPDSGNTIYF
TGTGCCAGGGGACAGCCAGACTCTGGAAACACCATATATTTT
>TRBJ2-1|TRBD2|NA|TRBV29-1
CSVEGGLAGNNEQFF
TGCAGCGTTGAAGGCGGCCTAGCGGGTAACAATGAGCAGTTCTTC
>TRBJ2-3|TRBD1|many|TRBV12-3/TRBV12-4
CASSFLGQGSPDTQYF
TGTGCCAGCAGTTTCTTAGGACAGGGGTCCCCAGATACGCAGTATTTT
>TRBJ2-3|TRBD2|many|TRBV9
CASSGTSGDTQYF
TGTGCCAGCAGCGGGACTAGCGGAGATACGCAGTATTTT
>TRBJ2-7|NA|NA|TRBV12-3/TRBV12-4
CASREQETHEQYF
TGTGCCAGCAGGGAACAGGAAACCCACGAGCAGTACTTC
>TRBJ1-2|NA|NA|TRBV11-2
CASSPQDPGYGYTF
TGTGCCAGCAGCCCCCAGGACCCGGGGTATGGCTACACCTTC
>TRBJ2-3|TRBD2|NA|TRBV9
CASSVLAGGYDTQYF
TGTGCCAGCAGCGTATTGGCGGGGGGATATGATACGCAGTATTTT
>TRBJ1-6|TRBD1|few|TRBV5-1
CASSFGTGNNSPLHF
TGCGCCAGCAGCTTCGGGACAGGGAACAATTCACCCCTCCACTTT
>TRBJ2-7|TRBD1|few|TRBV5-1
CASSSPWGTGNYEQYF
TGCGCCAGCAGCTCCCCCTGGGGGACAGGGAACTACGAGCAGTACTTC
>TRBJ2-2|NA|NA|TRBV11-1
CASHWGGGTGELFF
TGTGCCAGCCACTGGGGAGGGGGCACCGGGGAGCTGTTTTTT
>TRBJ1-5|NA|few|TRBV7-6
CASSLGGGVSNQPQHF
TGTGCCAGCAGCTTAGGAGGGGGAGTTAGCAATCAGCCCCAGCATTTT
>TRBJ2-5|TRBD2|few|TRBV5-1
CASSPGLAGSSQETQYF
TGCGCCAGCAGCCCTGGACTAGCGGGGAGTTCCCAAGAGACCCAGTACTTC
>TRBJ2-3|NA|few|TRBV18
CASSPLTGGTDTQYF
TGTGCCAGCTCACCCCTGACGGGGGGCACAGATACGCAGTATTTT
>TRBJ1-2|NA|few|TRBV6-5
CASSYSSRAGLGYGYTF
TGTGCCAGCAGTTACTCGAGTCGCGCGGGCCTGGGCTATGGCTACACCTTC
>TRBJ2-3|NA|many|TRBV7-2
CASSPYSTDTQYF
TGTGCCAGCAGCCCCTATAGCACAGATACGCAGTATTTT
>TRBJ2-5|NA|few|TRBV27
CASSSTSKGEKTQYF
TGTGCCAGCAGTTCAACGAGTAAGGGTGAGAAGACCCAGTACTTC
>TRBJ1-6|NA|many|TRBV5-1
CASSAGTGYSSLHF
TGCGCCAGCAGCGCCGGGACGGGCTATTCTTCCCTCCACTTT
>TRBJ1-2|NA|many|TRBV7-2
CASSPEDPVYGYTF
TGTGCCAGCAGCCCAGAAGATCCGGTCTATGGCTACACCTTC
>TRBJ2-2|NA|NA|TRBV19
CASNKARSGELFF
TGTGCCAGTAACAAAGCCCGTTCCGGGGAGCTGTTTTTT
>TRBJ1-3|NA|NA|TRBV7-2
CASSLGQGRGNTIYF
TGTGCCAGCAGCTTAGGGCAGGGCCGTGGAAACACCATATATTTT
>TRBJ1-1|NA|NA|TRBV10-2
CASSESRGTEAFF
TGCGCCAGCAGTGAGTCGAGGGGCACTGAAGCTTTCTTT
>TRBJ1-4|NA|many|TRBV7-9
CASSLVGPGEKLFF
TGTGCCAGCAGCTTAGTGGGACCGGGAGAAAAACTGTTTTTT
>TRBJ1-5|NA|many|TRBV12-3/TRBV12-4
CASSLFSNQPQHF
TGTGCCAGCAGTTTGTTTAGCAATCAGCCCCAGCATTTT
>TRBJ1-2|NA|NA|TRBV30
CAWREGGAGAYGYTF
TGTGCCTGGAGGGAAGGTGGGGCAGGGGCCTATGGCTACACCTTC
>TRBJ2-1|TRBD2|NA|TRBV20-1
CSAPLLDVLAGASYNEQFF
TGCAGTGCACCCCTCCTGGACGTCCTAGCGGGGGCCTCCTACAATGAGCAGTTCTTC
>TRBJ2-3|NA|many|TRBV20-1
CSARDSSTDTQYF
TGCAGTGCTAGAGATAGTAGCACAGATACGCAGTATTTT
>TRBJ1-1|NA|NA|TRBV5-1
CASSLTLGRMNTEAFF
TGCGCCAGCAGCTTGACCCTCGGGCGAATGAACACTGAAGCTTTCTTT
>TRBJ2-2|TRBD2|few|TRBV20-1
CSALAGGYTGELFF
TGCAGTGCTCTAGCGGGGGGGTACACCGGGGAGCTGTTTTTT
>TRBJ2-3|NA|NA|TRBV20-1
CSARGGAGRTDTQYF
TGCAGTGCTAGAGGAGGGGCGGGGCGAACAGATACGCAGTATTTT
>TRBJ2-5|TRBD2|many|TRBV20-1
CSAQLGGGARETQYF
TGCAGTGCTCAATTGGGCGGGGGGGCCCGGGAGACCCAGTACTTC
>TRBJ1-6|TRBD1|few|TRBV25-1
CASSELGQGHNSPLHF
TGTGCCAGCAGTGAATTAGGACAGGGACATAATTCACCCCTCCACTTT
>TRBJ1-2|NA|many|TRBV5-1
CASSLDNPSYNYGYTF
TGCGCCAGCAGCTTGGATAACCCCTCTTATAACTATGGCTACACCTTC